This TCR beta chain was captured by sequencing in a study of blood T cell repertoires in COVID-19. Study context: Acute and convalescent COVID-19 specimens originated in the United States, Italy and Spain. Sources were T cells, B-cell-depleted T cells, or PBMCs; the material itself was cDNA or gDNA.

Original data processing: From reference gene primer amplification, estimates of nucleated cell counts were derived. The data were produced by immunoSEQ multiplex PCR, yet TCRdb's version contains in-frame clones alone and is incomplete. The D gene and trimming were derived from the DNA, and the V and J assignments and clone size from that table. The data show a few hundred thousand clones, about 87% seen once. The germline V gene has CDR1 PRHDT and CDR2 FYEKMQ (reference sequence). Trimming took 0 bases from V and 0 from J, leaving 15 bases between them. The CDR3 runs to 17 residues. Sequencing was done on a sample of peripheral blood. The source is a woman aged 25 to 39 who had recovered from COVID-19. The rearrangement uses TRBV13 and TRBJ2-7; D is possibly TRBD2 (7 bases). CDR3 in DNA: TGTGCCAGCAGCTTAGGCGTAATCGGGGGGCCCTCCTACGAGCAGTACTTC. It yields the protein CASSLGVIGGPSYEQYF.